This T cell receptor (beta chain) was profiled in a study of blood T cell repertoires in COVID-19 (dated by TCRdb to the early 2020s). Broadly, across the study: Samples covering the acute and convalescent phases of COVID-19 were provided by collaborators in the United States, Italy and Spain. The prospective study material was composed of cDNA or gDNA derived from T cells, B-cell-depleted T cells, or PBMCs. The dataset comprised deeply sampled blood TCRbeta repertoires from subjects exposed to, actively infected with, or recovered from COVID-19. The repertoires were released in a freely available public database intended as a resource for research on the immune response to SARS-CoV-2. The samples were drawn from the first 160 participants of the ongoing ImmuneRACE study and from roughly 1,300 subjects provided by 6 global collaborators. The sample metadata nearly always contained a de-identified subject ID, COVID-19 status, age in years and sex. Where available, HLA class I and class II types were taken from metadata supplied by the sample provider and were not determined by assay-based typing. Overall study results and their limits: The quantity of clinical and demographic metadata differed by source and by participant and was supplied without curation.

Clipping removes 6 bases from V and 0 bases from J, with 4 as the unmatched junction base count. CDR1 ENHRY and CDR2 SYGVKD were looked up in the germline V gene. Its CDR3 holds 15 amino acids, cysteine through phenylalanine. The entry retains the CDR3 DNA only, 45 bases that are in frame from base 1. TCRbeta CDR3 regions were amplified from genomic DNA using the immunoSEQ Assay, a bias-controlled multiplex PCR. As for the authors' bioinformatics: The number of nucleated cells in each sample was estimated from the amplification of reference gene primers within the assay. Sequence reads were collapsed and filtered to measure the absolute abundance of every unique TCRbeta CDR3 rearrangement. For each sample, productive Simpson clonality was calculated as the square root of Simpson's diversity index across productive rearrangements. Not all clones reach the TCRdb copy of this immuneACCESS table, which keeps in-frame sequences only. Checked studies attribute under half of the gap to unresolved V genes and leave the rest unexplained. V and J calls and clone size are as listed in that table; D and trimming were resolved from the DNA. This sample is represented by 65,000 to 95,000 clones; around 76% of them were singletons. Approximately 15% of the sample lies in the top ten.

The collaborating institutions used their own protocols to collect whole blood in K2EDTA tubes. Collaborator samples were shipped for TCRbeta analysis as frozen whole blood, isolated PBMCs, or DNA extracted from either sample type. On this clone itself: Its antigen remains undetermined. It has no much larger one-base neighbor in the sample; base qualities were not kept.

This TCR was recovered from a human donor in a cohort sampled during active COVID-19. The sequence links TRBV10-3 to TRBJ2-1, with 8 bases aligning to TRBD2. Input material: peripheral blood. Read as DNA, the sequence is TGTGCCATCAGGGAGCGGGGGAGCTCCTACAATGAGCAGTTCTTC. Its amino acids are CAIRERGSSYNEQFF.